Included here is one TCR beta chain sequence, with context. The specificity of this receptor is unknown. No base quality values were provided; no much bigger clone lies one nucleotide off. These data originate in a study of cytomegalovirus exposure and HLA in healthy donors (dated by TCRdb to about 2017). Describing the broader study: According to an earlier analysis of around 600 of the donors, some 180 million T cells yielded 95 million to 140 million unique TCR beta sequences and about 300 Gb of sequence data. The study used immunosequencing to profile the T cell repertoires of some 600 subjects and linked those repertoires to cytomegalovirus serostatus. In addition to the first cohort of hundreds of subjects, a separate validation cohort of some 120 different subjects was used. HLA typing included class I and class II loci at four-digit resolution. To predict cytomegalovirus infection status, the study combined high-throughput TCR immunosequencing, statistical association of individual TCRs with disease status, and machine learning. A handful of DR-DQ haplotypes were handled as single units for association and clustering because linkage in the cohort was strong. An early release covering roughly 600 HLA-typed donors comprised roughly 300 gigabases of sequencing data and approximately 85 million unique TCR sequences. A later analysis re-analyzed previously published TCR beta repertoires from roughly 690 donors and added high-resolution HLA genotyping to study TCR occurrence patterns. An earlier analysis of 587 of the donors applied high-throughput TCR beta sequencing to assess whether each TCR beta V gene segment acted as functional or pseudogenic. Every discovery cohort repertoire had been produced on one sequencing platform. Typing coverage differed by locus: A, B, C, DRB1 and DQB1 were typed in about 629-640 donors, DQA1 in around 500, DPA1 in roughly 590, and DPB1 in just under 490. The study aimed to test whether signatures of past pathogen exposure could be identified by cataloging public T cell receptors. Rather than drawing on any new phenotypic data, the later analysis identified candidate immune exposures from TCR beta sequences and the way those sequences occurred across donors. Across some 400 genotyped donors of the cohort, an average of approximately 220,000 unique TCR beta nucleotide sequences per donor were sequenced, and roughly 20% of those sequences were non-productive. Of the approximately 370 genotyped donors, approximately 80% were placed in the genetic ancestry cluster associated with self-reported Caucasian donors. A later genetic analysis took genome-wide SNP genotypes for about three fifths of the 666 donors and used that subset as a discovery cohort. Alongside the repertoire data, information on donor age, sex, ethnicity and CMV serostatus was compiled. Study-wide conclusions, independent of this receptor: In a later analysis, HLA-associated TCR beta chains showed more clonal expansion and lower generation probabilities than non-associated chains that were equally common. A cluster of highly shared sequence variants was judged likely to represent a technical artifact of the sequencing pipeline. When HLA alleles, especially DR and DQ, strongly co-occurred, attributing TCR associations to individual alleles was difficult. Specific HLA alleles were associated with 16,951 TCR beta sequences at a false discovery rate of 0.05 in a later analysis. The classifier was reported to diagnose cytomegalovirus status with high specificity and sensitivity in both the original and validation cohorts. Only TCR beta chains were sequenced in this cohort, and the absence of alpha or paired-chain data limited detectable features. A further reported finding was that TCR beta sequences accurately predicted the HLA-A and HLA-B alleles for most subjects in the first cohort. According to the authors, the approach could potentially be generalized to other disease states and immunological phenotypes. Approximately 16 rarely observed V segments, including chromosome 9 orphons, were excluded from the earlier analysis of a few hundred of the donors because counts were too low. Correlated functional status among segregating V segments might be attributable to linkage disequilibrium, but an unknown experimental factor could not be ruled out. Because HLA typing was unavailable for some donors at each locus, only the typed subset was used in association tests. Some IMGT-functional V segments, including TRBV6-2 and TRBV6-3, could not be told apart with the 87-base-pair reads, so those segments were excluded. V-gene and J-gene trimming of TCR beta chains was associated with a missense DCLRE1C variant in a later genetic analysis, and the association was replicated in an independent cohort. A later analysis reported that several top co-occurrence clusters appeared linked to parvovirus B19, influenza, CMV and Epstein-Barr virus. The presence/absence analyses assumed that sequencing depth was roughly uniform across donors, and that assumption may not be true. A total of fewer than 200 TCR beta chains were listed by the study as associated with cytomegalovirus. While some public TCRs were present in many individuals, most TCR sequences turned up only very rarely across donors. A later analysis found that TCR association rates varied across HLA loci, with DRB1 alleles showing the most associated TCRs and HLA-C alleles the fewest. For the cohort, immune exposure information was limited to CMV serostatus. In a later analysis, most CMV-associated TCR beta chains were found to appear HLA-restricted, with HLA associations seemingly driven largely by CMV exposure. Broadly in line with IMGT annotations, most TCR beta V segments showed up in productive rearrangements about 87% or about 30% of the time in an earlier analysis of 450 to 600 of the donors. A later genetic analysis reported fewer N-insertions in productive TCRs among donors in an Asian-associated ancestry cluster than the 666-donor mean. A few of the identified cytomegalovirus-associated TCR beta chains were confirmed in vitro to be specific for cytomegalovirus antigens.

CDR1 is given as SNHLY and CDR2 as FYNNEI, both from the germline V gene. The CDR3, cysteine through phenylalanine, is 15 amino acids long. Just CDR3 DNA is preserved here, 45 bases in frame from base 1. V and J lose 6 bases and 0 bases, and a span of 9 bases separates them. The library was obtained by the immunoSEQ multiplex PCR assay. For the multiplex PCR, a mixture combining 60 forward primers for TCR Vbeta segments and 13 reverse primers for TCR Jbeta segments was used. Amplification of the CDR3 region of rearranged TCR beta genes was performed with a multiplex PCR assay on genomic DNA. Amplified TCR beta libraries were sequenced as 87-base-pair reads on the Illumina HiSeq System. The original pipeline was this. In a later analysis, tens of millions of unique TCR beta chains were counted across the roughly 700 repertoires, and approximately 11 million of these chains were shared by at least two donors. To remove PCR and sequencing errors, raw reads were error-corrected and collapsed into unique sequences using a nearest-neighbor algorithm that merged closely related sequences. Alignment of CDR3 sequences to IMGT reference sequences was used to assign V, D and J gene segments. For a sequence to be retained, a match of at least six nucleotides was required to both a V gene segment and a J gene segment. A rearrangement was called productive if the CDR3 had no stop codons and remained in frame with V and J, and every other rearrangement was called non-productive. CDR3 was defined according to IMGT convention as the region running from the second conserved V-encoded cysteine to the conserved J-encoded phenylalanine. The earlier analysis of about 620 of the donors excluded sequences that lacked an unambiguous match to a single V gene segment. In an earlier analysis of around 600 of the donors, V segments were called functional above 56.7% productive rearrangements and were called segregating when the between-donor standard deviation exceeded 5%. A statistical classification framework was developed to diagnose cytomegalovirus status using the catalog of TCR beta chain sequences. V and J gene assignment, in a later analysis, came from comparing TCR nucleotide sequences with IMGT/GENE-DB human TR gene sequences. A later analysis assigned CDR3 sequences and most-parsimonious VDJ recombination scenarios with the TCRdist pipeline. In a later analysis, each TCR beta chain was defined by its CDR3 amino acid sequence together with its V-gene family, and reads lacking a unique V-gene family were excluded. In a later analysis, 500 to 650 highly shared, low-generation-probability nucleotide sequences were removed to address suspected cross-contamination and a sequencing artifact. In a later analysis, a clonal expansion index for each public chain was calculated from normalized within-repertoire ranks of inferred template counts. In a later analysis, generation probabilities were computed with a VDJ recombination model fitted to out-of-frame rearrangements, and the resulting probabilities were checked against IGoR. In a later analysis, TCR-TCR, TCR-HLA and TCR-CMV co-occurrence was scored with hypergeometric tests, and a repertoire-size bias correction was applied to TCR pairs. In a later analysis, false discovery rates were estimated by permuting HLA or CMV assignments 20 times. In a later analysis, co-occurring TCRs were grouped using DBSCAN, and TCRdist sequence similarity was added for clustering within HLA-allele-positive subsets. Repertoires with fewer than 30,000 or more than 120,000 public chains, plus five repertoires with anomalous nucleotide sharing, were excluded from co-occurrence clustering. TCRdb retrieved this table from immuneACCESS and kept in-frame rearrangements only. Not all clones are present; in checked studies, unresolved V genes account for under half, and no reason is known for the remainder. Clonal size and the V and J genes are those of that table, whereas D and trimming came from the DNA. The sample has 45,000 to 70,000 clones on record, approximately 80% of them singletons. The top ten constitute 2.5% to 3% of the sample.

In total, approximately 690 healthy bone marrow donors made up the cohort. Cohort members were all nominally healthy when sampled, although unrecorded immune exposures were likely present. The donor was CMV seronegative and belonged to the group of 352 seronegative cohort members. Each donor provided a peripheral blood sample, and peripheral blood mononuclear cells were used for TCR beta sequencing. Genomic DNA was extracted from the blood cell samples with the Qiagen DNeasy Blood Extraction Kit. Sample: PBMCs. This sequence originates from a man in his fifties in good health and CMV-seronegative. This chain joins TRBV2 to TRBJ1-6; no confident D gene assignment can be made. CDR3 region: CASSERSSYNSPLHF. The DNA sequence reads TGTGCCAGCAGCGAACGGAGCTCCTATAATTCACCCCTCCACTTT.